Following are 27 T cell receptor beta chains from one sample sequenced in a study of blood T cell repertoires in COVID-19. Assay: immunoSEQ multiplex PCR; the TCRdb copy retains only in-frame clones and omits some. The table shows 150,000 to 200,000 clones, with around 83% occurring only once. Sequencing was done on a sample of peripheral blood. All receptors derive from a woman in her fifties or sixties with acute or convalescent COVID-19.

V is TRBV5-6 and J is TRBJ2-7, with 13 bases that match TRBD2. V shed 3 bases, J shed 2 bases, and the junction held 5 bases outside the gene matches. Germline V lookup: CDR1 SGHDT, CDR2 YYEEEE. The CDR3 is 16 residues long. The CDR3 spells CASSWGLAGSPYEQYV. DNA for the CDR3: TGTGCCAGCAGCTGGGGACTAGCGGGATCCCCCTACGAGCAGTACGTC.

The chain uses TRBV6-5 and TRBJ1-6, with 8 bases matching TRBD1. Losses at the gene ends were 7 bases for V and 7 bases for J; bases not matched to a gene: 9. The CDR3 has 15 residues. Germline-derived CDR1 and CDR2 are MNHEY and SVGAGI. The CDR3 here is CASTLPTGENSPLHF. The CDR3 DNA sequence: TGTGCCAGCACCCTCCCGACAGGGGAAAATTCACCCCTCCACTTT.

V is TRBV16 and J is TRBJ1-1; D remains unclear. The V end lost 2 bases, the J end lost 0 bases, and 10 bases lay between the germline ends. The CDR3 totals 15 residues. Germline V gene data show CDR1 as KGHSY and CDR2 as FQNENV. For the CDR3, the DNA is TGTGCCAGCAGCCAAAACTCGAAGATGAACACTGAAGCTTTCTTT. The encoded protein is CASSQNSKMNTEAFF.

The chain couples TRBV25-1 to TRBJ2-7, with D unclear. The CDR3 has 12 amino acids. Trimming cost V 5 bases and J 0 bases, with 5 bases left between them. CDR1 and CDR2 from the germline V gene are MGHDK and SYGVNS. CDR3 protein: CASSLSSYEQYF. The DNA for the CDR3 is TGTGCCAGCAGTCTATCCTCCTACGAGCAGTACTTC.

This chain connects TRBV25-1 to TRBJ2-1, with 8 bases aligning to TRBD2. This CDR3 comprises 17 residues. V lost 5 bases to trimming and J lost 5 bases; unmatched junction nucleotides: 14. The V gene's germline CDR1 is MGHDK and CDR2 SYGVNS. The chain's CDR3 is CASSQPSAGVHDNEQFF. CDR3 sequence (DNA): TGTGCCAGCAGTCAACCCTCAGCGGGAGTTCACGACAATGAGCAGTTCTTC.

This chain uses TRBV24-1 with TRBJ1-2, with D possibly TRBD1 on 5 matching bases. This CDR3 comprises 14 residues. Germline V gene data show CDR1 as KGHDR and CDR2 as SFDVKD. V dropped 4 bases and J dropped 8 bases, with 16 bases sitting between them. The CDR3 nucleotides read TGTGCCACCAGTGACAACAGGTTAGGAGGGGGCTACACCTTC. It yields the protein CATSDNRLGGGYTF.

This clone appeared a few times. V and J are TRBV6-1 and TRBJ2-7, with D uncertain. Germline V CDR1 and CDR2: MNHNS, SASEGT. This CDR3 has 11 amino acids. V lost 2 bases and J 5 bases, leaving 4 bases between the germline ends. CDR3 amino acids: CASSEIDEQYF. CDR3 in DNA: TGTGCCAGCAGTGAAATAGACGAGCAGTACTTC.

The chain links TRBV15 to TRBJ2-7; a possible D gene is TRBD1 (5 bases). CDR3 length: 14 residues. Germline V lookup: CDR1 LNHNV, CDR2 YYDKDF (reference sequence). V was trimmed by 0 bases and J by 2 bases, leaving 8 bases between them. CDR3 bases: TGTGCCACCAGCAGAGATTTACAGGCCTACGAGCAGTACGTC. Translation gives CATSRDLQAYEQYV.

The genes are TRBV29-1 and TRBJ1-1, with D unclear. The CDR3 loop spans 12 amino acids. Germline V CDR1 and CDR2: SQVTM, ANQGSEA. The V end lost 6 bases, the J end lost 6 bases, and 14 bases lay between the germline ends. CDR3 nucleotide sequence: TGCAGCGTGATTACCGGTATGCCTGAAGCTTTCTTT. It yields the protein CSVITGMPEAFF.

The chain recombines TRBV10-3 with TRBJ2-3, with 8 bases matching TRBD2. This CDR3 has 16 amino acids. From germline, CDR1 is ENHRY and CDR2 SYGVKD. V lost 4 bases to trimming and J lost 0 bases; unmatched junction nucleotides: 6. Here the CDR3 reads CAISGRAGASTDTQYF. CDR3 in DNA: TGTGCCATCAGTGGAAGAGCGGGAGCTAGCACAGATACGCAGTATTTT.

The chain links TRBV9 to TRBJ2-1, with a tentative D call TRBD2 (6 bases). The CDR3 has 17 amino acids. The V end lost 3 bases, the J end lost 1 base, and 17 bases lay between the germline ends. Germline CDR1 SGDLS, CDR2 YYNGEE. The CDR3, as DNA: TGTGCCAGCAGCGCCACCACCGGACTACCATCCTACAATGAGCAGTTCTTC. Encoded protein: CASSATTGLPSYNEQFF.

In nucleotides, the CDR3 is TGTGCCTGGAGTATTGGCCACCACCTGTCGGATACGCAGTATTTT. This sequence encodes CAWSIGHHLSDTQYF. The chain recombines TRBV30 with TRBJ2-3; D call uncertain. Germline CDR1 and CDR2: GTSNPN and SVGIG (reference sequence). Trimming took 2 bases from V and 6 from J, leaving 18 bases between them. The CDR3 length is 15 residues.

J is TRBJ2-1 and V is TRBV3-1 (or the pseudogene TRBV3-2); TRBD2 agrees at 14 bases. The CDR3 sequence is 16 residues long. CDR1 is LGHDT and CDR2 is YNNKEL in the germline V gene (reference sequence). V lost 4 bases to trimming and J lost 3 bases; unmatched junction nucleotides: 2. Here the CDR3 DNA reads TGTGCCAGCAGCCGAGGACTAGCGGGAGGCTACAATGAGCAGTTCTTC. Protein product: CASSRGLAGGYNEQFF.

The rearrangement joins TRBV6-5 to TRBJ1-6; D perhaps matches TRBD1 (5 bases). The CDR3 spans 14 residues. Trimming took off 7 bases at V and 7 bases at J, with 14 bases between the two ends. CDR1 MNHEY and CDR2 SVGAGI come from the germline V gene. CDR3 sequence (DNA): TGTGCCAGCACGAAAACCAGGGAAAATTCACCCCTCCACTTT. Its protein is CASTKTRENSPLHF.

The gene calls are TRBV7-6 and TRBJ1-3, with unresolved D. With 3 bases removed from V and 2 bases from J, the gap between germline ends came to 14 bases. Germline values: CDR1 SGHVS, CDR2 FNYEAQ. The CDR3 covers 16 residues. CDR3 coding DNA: TGTGCCAGCAGCTTGTCCGTGTTGCCTACTGGAAACACCATATATTTT. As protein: CASSLSVLPTGNTIYF.

The CDR3 region is CASSPGSSGNTIYF. The DNA for the CDR3 is TGTGCCAGCAGCCCGGGGTCCTCTGGAAACACCATATATTTT. The chain joins TRBV11-1 to TRBJ1-3; D ambiguous. This CDR3 region has 14 residues. In germline, CDR1 is SGHAT, CDR2 FQDESV (reference sequence). With 5 bases removed from V and 0 bases from J, the gap between germline ends came to 8 bases.

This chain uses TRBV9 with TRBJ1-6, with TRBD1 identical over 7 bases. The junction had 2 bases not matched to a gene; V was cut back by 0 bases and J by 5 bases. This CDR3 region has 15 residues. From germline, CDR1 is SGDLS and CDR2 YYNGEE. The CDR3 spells CASSVAGGNNSPLHF. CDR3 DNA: TGTGCCAGCAGCGTAGCAGGGGGAAATAATTCACCCCTCCACTTT.

CDR3 DNA sequence: TGTGCCAGCTCACCGCGCGGAGCGGATATTGAAAAACTGTTTTTT. The encoded protein is CASSPRGADIEKLFF. The V gene is TRBV18, the J gene TRBJ1-4, with unresolved D. V lost 3 bases, J lost 7 bases, and 15 bases lay in between. The CDR3 totals 15 residues. Per germline, CDR1 KGHSH and CDR2 LQKENI.

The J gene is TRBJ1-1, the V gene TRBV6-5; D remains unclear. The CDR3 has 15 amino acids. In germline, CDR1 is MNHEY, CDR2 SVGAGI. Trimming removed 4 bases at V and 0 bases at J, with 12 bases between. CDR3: CASSFSGRMNTEAFF. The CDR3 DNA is TGTGCCAGCAGTTTTTCCGGCAGGATGAACACTGAAGCTTTCTTT.

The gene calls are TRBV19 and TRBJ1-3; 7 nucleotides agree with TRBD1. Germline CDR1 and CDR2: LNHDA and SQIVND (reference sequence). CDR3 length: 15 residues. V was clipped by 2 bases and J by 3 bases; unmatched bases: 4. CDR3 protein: CASSIPAGGGNTIYF. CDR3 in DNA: TGTGCCAGTAGTATACCCGCAGGGGGTGGAAACACCATATATTTT.

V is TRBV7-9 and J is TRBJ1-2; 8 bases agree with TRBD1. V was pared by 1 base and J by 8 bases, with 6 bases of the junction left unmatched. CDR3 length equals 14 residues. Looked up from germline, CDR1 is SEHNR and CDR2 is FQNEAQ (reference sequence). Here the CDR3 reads CASSLEQGARGYTF. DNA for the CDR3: TGTGCCAGCAGCTTAGAGCAGGGGGCTCGGGGCTACACCTTC.

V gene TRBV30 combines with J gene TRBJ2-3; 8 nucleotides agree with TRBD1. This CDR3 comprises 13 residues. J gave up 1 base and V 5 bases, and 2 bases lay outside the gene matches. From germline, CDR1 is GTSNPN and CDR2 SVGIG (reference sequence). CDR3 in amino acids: CAWLTGGTDTQYF. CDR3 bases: TGTGCCTGGTTGACAGGGGGCACAGATACGCAGTATTTT.

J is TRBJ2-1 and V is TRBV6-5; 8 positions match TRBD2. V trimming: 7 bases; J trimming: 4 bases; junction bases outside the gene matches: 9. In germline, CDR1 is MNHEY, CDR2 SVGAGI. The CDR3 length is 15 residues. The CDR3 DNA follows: TGTGCCAGCACCACCGCCTCGGGGGGGTACAATGAGCAGTTCTTC. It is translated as CASTTASGGYNEQFF.

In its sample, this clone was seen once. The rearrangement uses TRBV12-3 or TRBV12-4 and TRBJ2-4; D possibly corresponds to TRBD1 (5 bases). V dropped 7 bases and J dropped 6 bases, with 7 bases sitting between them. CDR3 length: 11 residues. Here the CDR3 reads CASTQGNIQYF. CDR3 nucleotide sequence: TGTGCCAGCACTCAGGGAAACATTCAGTACTTC.

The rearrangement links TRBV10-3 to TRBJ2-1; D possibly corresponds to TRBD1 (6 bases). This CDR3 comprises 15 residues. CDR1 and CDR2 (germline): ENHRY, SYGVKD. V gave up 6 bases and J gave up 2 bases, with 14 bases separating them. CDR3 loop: CAIRGDTNPYNEQFF. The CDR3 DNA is TGTGCCATCAGGGGGGACACTAACCCCTACAATGAGCAGTTCTTC.

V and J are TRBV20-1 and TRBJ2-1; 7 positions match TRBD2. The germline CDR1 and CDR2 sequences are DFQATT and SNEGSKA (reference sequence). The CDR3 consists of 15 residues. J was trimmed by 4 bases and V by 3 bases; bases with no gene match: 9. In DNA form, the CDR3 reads TGCAGTGCTAGTCAGGAGGGGACTACTTACAATGAGCAGTTCTTC. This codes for CSASQEGTTYNEQFF.

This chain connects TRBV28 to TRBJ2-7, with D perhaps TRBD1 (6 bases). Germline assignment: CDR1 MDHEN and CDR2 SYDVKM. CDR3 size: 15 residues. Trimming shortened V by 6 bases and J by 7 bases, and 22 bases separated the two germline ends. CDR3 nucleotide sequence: TGTGCCAGCAGCCAAAAATCAGGGGCTAGGGATGAGCAGTACTTC. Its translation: CASSQKSGARDEQYF.